Each of the 6 T cell receptor beta chains below was sequenced from the same sample in a study of technical replicates of blood from a handful of donors. Libraries were prepared by immunoSEQ multiplex PCR; TCRdb keeps only in-frame clonotypes and omits some of them. The sample shows about 61,000 clones, 80% to 90% of them seen only once. The specimen was PBMCs. The receptors were gathered from a human donor in good health. Some clones in this sample may be carry-over from other donors' samples.

This chain connects TRBV23-1 to TRBJ1-6, with TRBD1 as a possible D gene (5 bases). TRBV23-1 is an open reading frame, and its role is uncertain. CDR3 length: 15 amino acids. Trimming cost V 8 bases and J 13 bases, with 24 bases left between them. CDR3 region: CASSQEAGGGDPLHF. The CDR3 DNA reads as TGCGCCAGCTCTCAAGAAGCAGGCGGCGGGGACCCCCTCCACTTT.

The J gene is TRBJ2-5, the V gene TRBV4-3; the match to TRBD2 covers 8 bases. The CDR3 extends over 15 amino acids. V lost 4 bases, J lost 5 bases, and 9 bases stayed unmatched. CDR1 is LGHNA, CDR2 YSLEER, per germline. This CDR3 is CASSPGGGLGETQYF. The CDR3 DNA follows: TGCGCCAGCAGCCCCGGGGGGGGCCTAGGGGAGACCCAGTACTTC.

The V call is TRBV7-2, the J call TRBJ2-5; the match to TRBD2 covers 7 bases. V shed 3 bases and J 2 bases; nucleotides not matched to a gene: 6. The CDR3 consists of 15 residues. CDR1 is SGHTA and CDR2 is FQGNSA in the germline V gene. CDR3 sequence reads: CASSFQRGSQETQYF. The CDR3 DNA reads TGTGCCAGCAGCTTCCAGCGGGGATCTCAAGAGACCCAGTACTTC.

This clone was recorded a few times. The chain has TRBV4-2 and TRBJ2-5; 9 bases are shared with TRBD2. The CDR3 has 16 amino acids. V was clipped by 0 bases and J by 5 bases; unmatched bases: 7. Germline V gene sequence: CDR1 LGHNA, CDR2 YNFKEQ. The CDR3 sequence: CASSQESSGGRETQYF. The CDR3 DNA follows: TGTGCCAGCAGCCAAGAGTCCAGCGGGGGGCGGGAGACCCAGTACTTC.

This clone was observed a single time. Other DNA sequences within the sample encode an identical CDR3. The rearrangement uses TRBV4-3 and TRBJ1-2; 11 positions match TRBD1. The CDR3 has 14 residues. Per the germline V gene, CDR1 is LGHNA and CDR2 is YSLEER. V gave up 4 bases and J gave up 3 bases; unmatched junction bases: 1. The CDR3 DNA sequence: TGCGCCAGCAGCCTGGGACAGGGGGACTATGGCTACACCTTC. Translated: CASSLGQGDYGYTF.

The chain joins TRBV20-1 to TRBJ2-3; no clear D gene. The germline V and J ends were trimmed by 2 bases and 10 bases, with 7 bases remaining between them. Germline V CDR1 and CDR2: DFQATT, SNEGSKA (reference sequence). The CDR3 sequence is 10 residues long. The CDR3 reads CSARSRAQYF. CDR3 DNA: TGCAGTGCTAGATCCCGGGCGCAGTATTTT.